Listed below are T cell receptor beta chains from one sample, sequenced in a study of cytomegalovirus exposure and HLA in healthy donors. Sequencing was performed with immunoSEQ multiplex PCR; in TCRdb, only in-frame clones are kept and a portion is missing. Of about 69,000 clones listed, 76% are singletons. The sequenced sample consisted of PBMCs. All receptors come from a man younger than 30 in good health and CMV-seronegative. CDR3s include the opening cysteine and the closing phenylalanine or tryptophan. A D gene is named only where the DNA matches it firmly. Clone size is stated in some rows and not others, as once, few, many or a class when expanded.

.,TRBJ1-6,.,TRBV18,TGTGCCAGCTCACCAGGGCCTCGCTGGCGGGAGGGGCTGGATTATTCACCCCTCCACTTT,CASSPGPRWREGLDYSPLHF
TRBD2,TRBJ2-3,.,TRBV4-2,TGTGCCAGCAGCCAAGAGTCGCTAGCGGGGAGTGGGGATACGCAGTATTTT,CASSQESLAGSGDTQYF
.,TRBJ2-2,.,TRBV5-1,TGCGCCAGCAGCTTGACGGCAGGGGGGTCCGGGGAGCTGTTTTTT,CASSLTAGGSGELFF
.,TRBJ1-1,.,TRBV9,TGTGCCAGCAGCGTATTGGAGGGAGGATTAACTGAAGCTTTCTTT,CASSVLEGGLTEAFF
TRBD1,TRBJ2-7,.,TRBV27,TGTGCCAGCAGGGGGCCGGGACAGCGACGTTGGGAGCAGTACTTC,CASRGPGQRRWEQYF
.,TRBJ1-2,.,TRBV6-5,TGTGCCAGCAGTTCCTCCAGGGACACCACTAACTATGGCTACACCTTC,CASSSSRDTTNYGYTF
TRBD2,TRBJ2-5,.,TRBV2,TGTGCCAGCAGTGGCGGGGGGCAGGGGGAGACCCAGTACTTC,CASSGGGQGETQYF
.,TRBJ1-4,few,TRBV4-2,TGTGCCAGCAGCCAAGAGAAAAAGCGTAATGAAAAACTGTTTTTT,CASSQEKKRNEKLFF
.,TRBJ2-1,.,TRBV7-3,TGTGCCAGCAGCTTAAATGCAGGGATGGACTACAATGAGCAGTTCTTC,CASSLNAGMDYNEQFF
TRBD1,TRBJ2-5,.,TRBV6-1,TGTGCCAGCGGAACCGGGACAGAGGAGACCCAGTACTTC,CASGTGTEETQYF